One TCR beta chain is described in this entry. Which antigen it targets is not known. Library prep was done by the immunoSEQ multiplex PCR assay. For the multiplex PCR, a mixture combining 60 forward primers for TCR Vbeta segments and 13 reverse primers for TCR Jbeta segments was used. The CDR3 region of rearranged TCR beta genes was amplified from genomic DNA by a multiplex PCR assay. Amplified TCR beta libraries were sequenced as 87-base-pair reads on the Illumina HiSeq System. In the authors' own workflow: A later analysis tallied roughly 76 million unique TCR beta chains across the roughly 610 repertoires, and some 12 million of those chains were shared by two or more donors. A nearest-neighbor algorithm error-corrected the raw reads and collapsed the reads into unique sequences, merging closely related sequences to remove PCR and sequencing errors. To assign V, D and J gene segments, CDR3 sequences were aligned to IMGT reference sequences. For a sequence to be retained, at least a six-nucleotide match to both a V gene segment and a J gene segment was required. A rearrangement counted as productive if the CDR3 had no stop codons and remained in frame with V and J, and every other rearrangement counted as non-productive. CDR3 was defined by IMGT convention, running from the second conserved V-encoded cysteine to the conserved J-encoded phenylalanine. The earlier analysis of fewer than 750 of the donors excluded sequences that lacked an unambiguous match to a single V gene segment. In an earlier analysis of around 590 of the donors, a V segment was called functional when productive rearrangements were above 56.7%, and segregating when the standard deviation between donors exceeded 5%. A statistical classification framework was built for diagnosing cytomegalovirus status from the catalog of TCR beta chain sequences. A later analysis assigned V and J genes by comparing TCR nucleotide sequences with IMGT/GENE-DB human TR gene sequences. The TCRdist pipeline was used in a later analysis to assign CDR3 sequences and most-parsimonious VDJ recombination scenarios. In a later analysis, every TCR beta chain was defined by the combination of its CDR3 amino acid sequence and its V-gene family, and reads without a unique V-gene family were dropped. To address suspected cross-contamination and a sequencing artifact, a later analysis removed 592 highly shared, low-generation-probability nucleotide sequences. In a later analysis, a clonal expansion index for each public chain was calculated from normalized within-repertoire ranks of inferred template counts. In a later analysis, generation probabilities were computed using a VDJ recombination model fitted to out-of-frame rearrangements, and the results were checked against IGoR. In a later analysis, TCR-TCR, TCR-HLA and TCR-CMV co-occurrence was scored with hypergeometric tests, and a repertoire-size bias correction was applied to TCR pairs. A later analysis estimated false discovery rates by permuting HLA or CMV assignments 20 times. In a later analysis, co-occurring TCRs were grouped using DBSCAN, and TCRdist sequence similarity was added for clustering within HLA-allele-positive subsets. Repertoires with fewer than 30,000 or more than 120,000 public chains were left out of co-occurrence clustering, as were roughly five repertoires with anomalous nucleotide sharing. Drawn from immuneACCESS, this table holds only the in-frame rearrangements with V and J called that TCRdb kept. Clones are partly lost; checked studies trace under half to an unresolved V gene and leave the rest unexplained. Clone size and V and J calls were adopted from that table, with D and trimming inferred from the DNA. For this sample, the table gives some 120,000 clones. Around 2.9% of the sample rests with the top ten.

This record belongs to a study of cytomegalovirus exposure and HLA in healthy donors (dated by TCRdb to 2017 to 2019). Study-wide context: An earlier analysis of under 600 of the donors reported 276 Gb of sequence data and 117 million unique TCR beta sequences from about 200 million T cells. The study aimed to test whether signatures of past pathogen exposure could be identified by cataloging public T cell receptors. Typing coverage differed by locus: A, B, C, DRB1 and DQB1 were typed in about 620-630 donors, DQA1 in about 560, DPA1 in some 600, and DPB1 in about 450. Among 300 to 500 genotyped donors of the cohort, an average of approximately 240,000 unique TCR beta nucleotide sequences was sequenced per donor, of which about 19% were non-productive. To decide whether each TCR beta V gene segment behaved as functional or pseudogenic, an earlier analysis of fewer than 750 of the donors relied on high-throughput TCR beta sequencing. HLA typing covered class I and class II loci at four-digit resolution. A later genetic analysis used genome-wide SNP genotypes for about 55% of the 666 donors, treating that subset as a discovery cohort. In addition to the first cohort of around 670 subjects, a separate validation cohort of 120 different subjects was used. The later analysis used no new phenotypic data to find candidate immune exposures, relying instead on TCR beta sequences and their occurrence across donors. A later analysis re-examined previously published TCR beta repertoires from several hundred donors and added high-resolution HLA genotyping to investigate patterns of TCR occurrence. Of the roughly 400 genotyped donors, approximately 82% fell in the genetic ancestry cluster associated with self-reported Caucasian donors. Every repertoire in the discovery cohort had been generated on one and the same sequencing platform. To predict cytomegalovirus infection status, the study combined high-throughput TCR immunosequencing, statistical association of individual TCRs with disease status, and machine learning. The study profiled the T cell repertoires of under 850 subjects by immunosequencing and related them to cytomegalovirus serostatus. Several DR-DQ haplotypes were treated as single units for association and clustering because of strong linkage in the cohort. Alongside the repertoire data, information on donor age, sex, ethnicity and CMV serostatus was compiled. An early release covering about 600 HLA-typed donors comprised about 300 gigabases of sequencing data and 85 million or so unique TCR sequences. Results and caveats for the whole study, not just this receptor: The study listed 164 TCR beta chains as associated with cytomegalovirus. Compared with the approximately 700-donor mean, donors in an Asian-associated ancestry cluster had fewer N-insertions in productive TCRs, according to a later genetic analysis. Specific HLA alleles were associated with over 15,000 TCR beta sequences at a false discovery rate of 0.05 in a later analysis. The sequencing pipeline was judged likely to have produced a cluster of highly shared sequence variants as a technical artifact. Sequencing depth was assumed to be roughly uniform across donors in the presence/absence analyses, though that assumption may not hold. An earlier analysis of approximately 570 of the donors showed that most TCR beta V segments appeared in productive rearrangements either about 87% or about 30% of the time, which broadly matched IMGT annotations. For the cohort, immune exposure information was limited to CMV serostatus. The earlier analysis of about 600 of the donors excluded 15 to 20 rarely observed V segments, including chromosome 9 orphons, because counts were too low. In a later analysis, HLA-associated TCR beta chains showed more clonal expansion and lower generation probabilities than non-associated chains that were equally common. According to a later analysis, most CMV-associated TCR beta chains appeared to be HLA-restricted, and the HLA associations seemed to be driven largely by CMV exposure. The authors suggested that the approach could potentially be extended to other disease states and immunological phenotypes. In vitro tests confirmed that a few of the cytomegalovirus-associated TCR beta chains recognize cytomegalovirus antigens. An association between a missense DCLRE1C variant and V-gene and J-gene trimming of TCR beta chains was found in a later genetic analysis and replicated in an independent cohort. A later analysis found that TCR association rates varied across HLA loci, with DRB1 alleles showing the most associated TCRs and HLA-C alleles the fewest. Most TCR sequences were seen in very few donors, while some public TCRs were found in many individuals. The classifier was reported to diagnose cytomegalovirus status with high specificity and sensitivity in both the original and validation cohorts. Because HLA typing was missing for some donors at each locus, association tests included only the typed subset. This cohort had only TCR beta chains sequenced, and the lack of alpha or paired-chain data limited which features could be detected. Some IMGT-functional V segments, including TRBV6-2 and TRBV6-3, could not be distinguished by the 87-base-pair reads and were therefore excluded. Assigning TCR associations to individual alleles was difficult when HLA alleles, especially DR and DQ, strongly co-occurred. A further reported finding was that TCR beta sequences accurately predicted the HLA-A and HLA-B alleles for most subjects in the first cohort. Correlated functional status among segregating V segments might be attributable to linkage disequilibrium, but an unknown experimental factor could not be ruled out. In a later analysis, several top co-occurrence clusters were reported to appear linked to parvovirus B19, influenza, CMV and Epstein-Barr virus.

The cohort was made up of approximately 670 healthy bone marrow donors. At the time of sampling, all cohort members were nominally healthy, though unrecorded immune exposures were likely present. The donor was CMV seronegative and was included in the group of about 350 seronegative cohort members. Each donor provided a peripheral blood sample, and peripheral blood mononuclear cells were used for TCR beta sequencing. Genomic DNA extraction from the blood cell samples was performed with the Qiagen DNeasy Blood Extraction Kit. Trimming leaves V shorter by 6 bases and J shorter by 8 bases, with the junction holding 7 bases beyond the gene matches. Taken from the germline V gene, the CDR1 and CDR2 loops are SNHLY and FYNNEI. Counted from cysteine to phenylalanine, this CDR3 has 13 amino acids. The DNA shown is the 39-base CDR3, in frame from base 1.

The specimen sequenced was PBMCs. This chain is built from TRBV2 and TRBJ2-1, with TRBD1 identical over 7 junction bases. The origin of this receptor is a young man in good health and CMV-seronegative. The CDR3 region has the sequence CASSRGYRDEQFF. The DNA sequence follows: TGTGCCAGCAGCAGGGGGTATAGGGATGAGCAGTTCTTC.